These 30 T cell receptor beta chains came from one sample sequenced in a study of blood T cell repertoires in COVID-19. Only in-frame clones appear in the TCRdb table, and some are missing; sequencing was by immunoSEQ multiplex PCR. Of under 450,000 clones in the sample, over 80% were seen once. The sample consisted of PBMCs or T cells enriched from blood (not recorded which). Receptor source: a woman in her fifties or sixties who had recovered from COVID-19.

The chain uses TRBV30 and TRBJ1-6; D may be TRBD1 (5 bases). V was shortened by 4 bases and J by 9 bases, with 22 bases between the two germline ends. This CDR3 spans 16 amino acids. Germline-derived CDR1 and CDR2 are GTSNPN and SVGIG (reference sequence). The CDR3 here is CAWTRTGILGVSPLHF. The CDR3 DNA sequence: TGTGCCTGGACCCGCACAGGTATCCTTGGGGTTTCACCCCTCCACTTT.

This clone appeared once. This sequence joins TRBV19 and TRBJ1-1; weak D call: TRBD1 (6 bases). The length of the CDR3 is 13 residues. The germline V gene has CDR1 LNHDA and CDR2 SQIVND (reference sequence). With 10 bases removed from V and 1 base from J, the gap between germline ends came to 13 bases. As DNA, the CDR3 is TGTGCCACCCTGGGCAGGGGGAACACTGAAGCTTTCTTT. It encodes CATLGRGNTEAFF. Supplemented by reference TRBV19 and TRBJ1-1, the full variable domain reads DGGITQSPKYLFRKEGQNVTLSCEQNLNHDAMYWYRQDPGQGLRLIYYSQIVNDFQKGDIAEGYSVSREKKESFPLTVTSAQKNPTAFYLCATLGRGNTEAFFGQGTRLTVV.

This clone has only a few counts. Here the CDR3 DNA reads TGTGCCTGGAGCCGGACAGGGGACGCCGATGGCTACACCTTC. This sequence encodes CAWSRTGDADGYTF. The chain joins TRBV30 to TRBJ1-2, with 9 bases that match TRBD1. CDR3 size: 14 residues. Per germline, CDR1 GTSNPN and CDR2 SVGIG (reference sequence). V lost 3 bases and J lost 6; bases outside the gene matches: 8.

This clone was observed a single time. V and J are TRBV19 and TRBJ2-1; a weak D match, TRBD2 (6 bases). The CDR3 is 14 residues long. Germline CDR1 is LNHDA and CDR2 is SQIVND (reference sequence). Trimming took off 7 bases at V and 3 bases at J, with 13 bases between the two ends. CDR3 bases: TGTGCCAGTAAACCTCCGGGAGACTACAATGAGCAGTTCTTC. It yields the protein CASKPPGDYNEQFF.

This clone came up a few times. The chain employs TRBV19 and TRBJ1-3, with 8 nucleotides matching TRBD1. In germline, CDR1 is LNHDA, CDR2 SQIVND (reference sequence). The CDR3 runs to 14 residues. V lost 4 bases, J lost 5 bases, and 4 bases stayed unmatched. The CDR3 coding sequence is TGTGCCAGTAGTACGGGACAGGCTCGAAACACCATATATTTT. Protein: CASSTGQARNTIYF.

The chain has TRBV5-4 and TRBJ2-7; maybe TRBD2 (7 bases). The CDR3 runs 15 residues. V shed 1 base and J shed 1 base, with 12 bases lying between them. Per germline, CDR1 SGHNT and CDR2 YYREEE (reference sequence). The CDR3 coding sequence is TGTGCCAGCAGCTTGTCACGGGGGGCATCCTACGAGCAGTACTTC. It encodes CASSLSRGASYEQYF. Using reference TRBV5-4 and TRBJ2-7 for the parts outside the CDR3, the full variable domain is ETGVTQSPTHLIKTRGQQVTLRCSSQSGHNTVSWYQQALGQGPQFIFQYYREEENGRGNFPPRFSGLQFPNYSSELNVNALELDDSALYLCASSLSRGASYEQYFGPGTRLTVT.

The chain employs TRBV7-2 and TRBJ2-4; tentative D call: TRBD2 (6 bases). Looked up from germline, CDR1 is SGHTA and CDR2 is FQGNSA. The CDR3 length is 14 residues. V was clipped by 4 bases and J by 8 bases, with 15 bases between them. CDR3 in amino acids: CASSSGTSSYIQYF. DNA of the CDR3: TGTGCCAGCAGCTCTGGGACTTCAAGCTACATTCAGTACTTC.

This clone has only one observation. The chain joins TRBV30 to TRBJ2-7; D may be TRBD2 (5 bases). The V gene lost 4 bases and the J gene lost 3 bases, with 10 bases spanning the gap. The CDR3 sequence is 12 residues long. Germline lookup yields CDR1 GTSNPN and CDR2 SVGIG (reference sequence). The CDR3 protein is CAWTGTSYEQYF. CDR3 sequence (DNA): TGTGCCTGGACAGGTACTAGCTACGAGCAGTACTTC. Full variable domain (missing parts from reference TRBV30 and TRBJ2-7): SQTIHQWPATLVQPVGSPLSLECTVEGTSNPNLYWYRQAAGRGLQLLFYSVGIGQISSEVPQNLSASRPQDRQFILSSKKLLLSDSGFYLCAWTGTSYEQYFGPGTRLTVT.

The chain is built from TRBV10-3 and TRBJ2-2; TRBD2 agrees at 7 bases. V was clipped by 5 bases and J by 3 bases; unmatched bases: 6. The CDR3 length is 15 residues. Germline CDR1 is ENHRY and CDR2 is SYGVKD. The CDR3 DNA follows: TGTGCCATCAGTCAAAGCGGGAAGGACACCGGGGAGCTGTTTTTT. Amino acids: CAISQSGKDTGELFF.

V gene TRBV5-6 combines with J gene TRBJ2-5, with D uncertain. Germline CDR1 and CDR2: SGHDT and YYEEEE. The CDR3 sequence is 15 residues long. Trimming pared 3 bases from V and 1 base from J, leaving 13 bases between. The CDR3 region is CASSSWQVSQETQYF. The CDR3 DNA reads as TGTGCCAGCAGCTCTTGGCAGGTCAGCCAAGAGACCCAGTACTTC.

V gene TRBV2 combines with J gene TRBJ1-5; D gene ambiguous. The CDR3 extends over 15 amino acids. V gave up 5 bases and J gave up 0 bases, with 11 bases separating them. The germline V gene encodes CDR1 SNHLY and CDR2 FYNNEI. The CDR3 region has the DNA TGTGCCAGCAGTAAACAGACGTATAGCAATCAGCCCCAGCATTTT. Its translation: CASSKQTYSNQPQHF. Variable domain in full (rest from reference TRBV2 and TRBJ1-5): EPEVTQTPSHQVTQMGQEVILRCVPISNHLYFYWYRQILGQKVEFLVSFYNNEISEKSEIFDDQFSVERPDGSNFTLKIRSTKLEDSAMYFCASSKQTYSNQPQHFGDGTRLSIL.

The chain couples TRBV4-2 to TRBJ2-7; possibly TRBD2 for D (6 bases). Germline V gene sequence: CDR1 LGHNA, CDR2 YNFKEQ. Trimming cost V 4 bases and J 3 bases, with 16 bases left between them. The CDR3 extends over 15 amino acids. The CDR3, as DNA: TGTGCCAGCAGCCTAGGTTGGGGGGTTGACTACGAGCAGTACTTC. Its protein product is CASSLGWGVDYEQYF.

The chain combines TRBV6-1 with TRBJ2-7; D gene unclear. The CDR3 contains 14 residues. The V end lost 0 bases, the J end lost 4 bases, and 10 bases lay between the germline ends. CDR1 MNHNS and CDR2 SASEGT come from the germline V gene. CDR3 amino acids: CASSEATSLYEQYF. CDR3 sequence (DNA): TGTGCCAGCAGTGAAGCAACCAGTTTGTACGAGCAGTACTTC.

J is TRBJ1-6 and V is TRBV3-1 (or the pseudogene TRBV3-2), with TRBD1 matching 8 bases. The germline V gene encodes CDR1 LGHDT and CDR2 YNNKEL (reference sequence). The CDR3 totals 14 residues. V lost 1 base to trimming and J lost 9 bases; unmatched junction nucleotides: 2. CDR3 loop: CASSQGTGTSPLHF. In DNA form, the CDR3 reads TGTGCCAGCAGCCAAGGGACAGGGACTTCACCCCTCCACTTT.

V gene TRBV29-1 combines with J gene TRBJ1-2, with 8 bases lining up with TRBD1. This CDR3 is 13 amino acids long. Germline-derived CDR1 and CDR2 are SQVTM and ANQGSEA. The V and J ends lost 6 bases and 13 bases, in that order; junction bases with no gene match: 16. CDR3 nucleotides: TGCAGCGTGGCGGGACAGGTCCCAGACTCTGGCACCTTC. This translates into CSVAGQVPDSGTF.

The CDR3 DNA follows: TGTGCCAGCAGCCAAGCACAGGGGGCTAGTACCTACAATGAGCAGTTCTTC. Its translation: CASSQAQGASTYNEQFF. The chain has TRBV4-2 and TRBJ2-1; 9 bases map to TRBD1. Looked up from germline, CDR1 is LGHNA and CDR2 is YNFKEQ. V lost 1 base to trimming and J lost 2 bases; unmatched junction nucleotides: 6. The CDR3 length is 17 residues.

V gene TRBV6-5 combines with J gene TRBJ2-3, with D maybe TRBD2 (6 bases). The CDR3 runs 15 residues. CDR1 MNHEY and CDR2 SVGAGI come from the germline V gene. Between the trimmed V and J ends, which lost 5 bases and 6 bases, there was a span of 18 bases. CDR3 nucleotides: TGTGCCAGCAGTCTTACGGGGGAAAGATGGGATACGCAGTATTTT. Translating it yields CASSLTGERWDTQYF.

Here the CDR3 DNA reads TGTGCCAGCAGCGTTCCGACTAGCGGGAAAGAGACCCAGTACTTC. This encodes CASSVPTSGKETQYF. The rearrangement links TRBV9 to TRBJ2-5, with 11 bases matching TRBD2. Germline CDR1 SGDLS, CDR2 YYNGEE. V shed 2 bases, J shed 3 bases, and the junction held 3 bases outside the gene matches. The length of the CDR3 is 15 residues.

For the CDR3, the DNA is TGTGCCAGCAGCTCCCGGCAGGGGGCGACCTCTGGGGCCAACGTCCTGACTTTC. It translates to CASSSRQGATSGANVLTF. The chain employs TRBV7-2 and TRBJ2-6; 8 bases are a match to TRBD1. V dropped 4 bases and J dropped 0; count of bases not matched to a gene: 8. The CDR3 totals 18 residues. The germline V gene encodes CDR1 SGHTA and CDR2 FQGNSA.

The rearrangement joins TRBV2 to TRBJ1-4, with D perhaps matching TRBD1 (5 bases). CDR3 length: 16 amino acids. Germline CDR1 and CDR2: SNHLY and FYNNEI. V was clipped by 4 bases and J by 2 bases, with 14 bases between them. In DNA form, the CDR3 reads TGTGCCAGCAGTGCTTCGGGGGGGGTGACTAATGAAAAACTGTTTTTT. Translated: CASSASGGVTNEKLFF.

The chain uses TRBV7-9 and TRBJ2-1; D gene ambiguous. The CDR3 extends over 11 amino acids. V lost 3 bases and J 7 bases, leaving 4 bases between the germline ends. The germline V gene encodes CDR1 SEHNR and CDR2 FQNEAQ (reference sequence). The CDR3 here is CASSFGNEQFF. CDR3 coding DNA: TGTGCCAGCAGCTTCGGGAATGAGCAGTTCTTC.

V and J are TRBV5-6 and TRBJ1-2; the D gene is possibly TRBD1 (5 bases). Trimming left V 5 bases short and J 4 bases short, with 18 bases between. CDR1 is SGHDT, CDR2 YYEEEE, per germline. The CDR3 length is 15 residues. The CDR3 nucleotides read TGTGCCAGCAGGTCCAGACGGGGGGTGGCCTATGGCTACACCTTC. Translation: CASRSRRGVAYGYTF. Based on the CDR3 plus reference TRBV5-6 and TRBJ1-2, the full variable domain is DAGVTQSPTHLIKTRGQQVTLRCSPKSGHDTVSWYQQALGQGPQFIFQYYEEEERQRGNFPDRFSGHQFPNYSSELNVNALLLGDSALYLCASRSRRGVAYGYTFGSGTRLTVV.

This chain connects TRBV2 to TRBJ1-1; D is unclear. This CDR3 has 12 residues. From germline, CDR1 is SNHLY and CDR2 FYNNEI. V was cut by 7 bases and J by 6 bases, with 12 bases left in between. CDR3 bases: TGTGCCAGCATTTTCAGTCTCGCTGAAGCTTTCTTT. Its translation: CASIFSLAEAFF.

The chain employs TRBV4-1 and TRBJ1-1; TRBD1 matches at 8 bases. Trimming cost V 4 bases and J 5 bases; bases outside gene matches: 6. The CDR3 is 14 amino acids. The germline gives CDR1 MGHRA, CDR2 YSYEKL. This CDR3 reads CASSPTGVGTEAFF. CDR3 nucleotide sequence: TGCGCCAGCAGCCCGACAGGGGTAGGAACTGAAGCTTTCTTT.

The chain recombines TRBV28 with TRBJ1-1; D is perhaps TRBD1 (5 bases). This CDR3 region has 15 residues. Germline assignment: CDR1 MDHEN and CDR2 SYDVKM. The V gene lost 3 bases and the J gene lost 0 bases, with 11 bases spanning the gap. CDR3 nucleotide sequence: TGTGCCAGCAGTTTGGGAGGGACGGTGAACACTGAAGCTTTCTTT. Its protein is CASSLGGTVNTEAFF.

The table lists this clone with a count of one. The CDR3 region has the DNA TGTGCCAGTAGTTCGGGACAAGAGAACACTGAAGCTTTCTTT. Protein: CASSSGQENTEAFF. The chain combines TRBV19 with TRBJ1-1, with D perhaps matching TRBD1 (6 bases). This CDR3 is built from 14 residues. CDR1 is LNHDA and CDR2 is SQIVND in the germline V gene (reference sequence). V lost 5 bases and J lost 1, with 11 bases in between. The full variable domain, rest sourced from reference TRBV19 and TRBJ1-1, is DGGITQSPKYLFRKEGQNVTLSCEQNLNHDAMYWYRQDPGQGLRLIYYSQIVNDFQKGDIAEGYSVSREKKESFPLTVTSAQKNPTAFYLCASSSGQENTEAFFGQGTRLTVV.

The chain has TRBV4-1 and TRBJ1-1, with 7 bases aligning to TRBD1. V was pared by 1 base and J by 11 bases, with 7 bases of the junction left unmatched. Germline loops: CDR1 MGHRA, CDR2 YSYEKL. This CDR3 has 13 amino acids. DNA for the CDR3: TGCGCCAGCAGCCAAGGAGACAGGGTTACGGCTTTCTTT. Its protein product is CASSQGDRVTAFF.

The chain's CDR3 is CASSSSGGKSYNEQFF. The CDR3, as DNA: TGTGCCAGCAGCTCTAGCGGGGGAAAGTCATACAATGAGCAGTTCTTC. The chain is built from TRBV5-4 and TRBJ2-1; TRBD2 matches 10 bases. The junction had 7 bases not matched to a gene; V was cut back by 3 bases and J by 4 bases. Germline loops: CDR1 SGHNT, CDR2 YYREEE (reference sequence). This CDR3 is 16 amino acids long.

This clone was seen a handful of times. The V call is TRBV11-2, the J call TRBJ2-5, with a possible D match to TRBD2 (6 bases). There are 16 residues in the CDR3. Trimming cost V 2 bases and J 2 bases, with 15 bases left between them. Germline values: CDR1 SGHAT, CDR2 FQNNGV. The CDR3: CASSLSYGSSQETQYF. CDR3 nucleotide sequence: TGTGCCAGCAGCTTATCTTACGGGAGCAGTCAAGAGACCCAGTACTTC.

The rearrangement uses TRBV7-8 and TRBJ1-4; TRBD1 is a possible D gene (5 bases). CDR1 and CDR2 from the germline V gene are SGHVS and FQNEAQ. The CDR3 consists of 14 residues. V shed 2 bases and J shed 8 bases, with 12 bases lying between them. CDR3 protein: CASSLQGLEEKLFF. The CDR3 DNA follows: TGTGCCAGCAGCTTACAGGGTTTAGAAGAAAAACTGTTTTTT.